This T cell receptor beta chain comes out of a study of blood T cell repertoires in COVID-19. Across the whole study: The samples span acute and convalescent COVID-19 from the United States, Italy and Spain. From T cells, B-cell-depleted T cells, or PBMCs came the material, which was cDNA or gDNA.

The CDR3 totals 14 residues. Germline V CDR1 and CDR2: MDHEN, SYDVKM. V was cut by 6 bases and J by 4 bases, with 13 bases left in between. In this sample, this clone turned up a few times. Per the original methods: The assay estimated nucleated cells by amplifying reference gene primers. Produced via immunoSEQ multiplex PCR; TCRdb's table is partial and in-frame only. The DNA gave D and trimming, while V, J and clone size come from that table. The repertoire holds 170,000 or so clones, with 70% to 90% as singletons. V usage is TRBV28 and J usage is TRBJ1-3; TRBD1 is a possible D gene (5 bases). The source material was peripheral blood. This receptor was identified in a man aged 40-55 years with active or convalescent COVID-19. The CDR3 sequence: CASRSWGEGNTIYF. Here the CDR3 DNA reads TGTGCCAGCAGAAGCTGGGGGGAAGGAAACACCATATATTTT.